Listed here are 5 T cell receptor beta chains from one sample, sequenced in a study of T cells in localized non-small cell lung cancer. Sequencing was performed with immunoSEQ multiplex PCR; in TCRdb, only in-frame clones are kept and a portion is missing. The profile shows 1,500 to 2,000 clones, approximately 25% of them singletons. The sample consisted of normal lung tissue next to the tumor, taken before any cancer treatment. These receptors all stem from a female donor of 60 years or more with stage II lung adenocarcinoma.

This clone qualifies as medium-sized. The chain couples TRBV6-8 to TRBJ2-3, with D possibly matching TRBD1 (6 bases). The CDR3 is 15 amino acids. V was cut by 6 bases and J by 2 bases, with 15 bases left in between. Germline values: CDR1 MNHGY, CDR2 SAAAGT. The CDR3 spells CASSRGPLYTDTQYF. CDR3 coding DNA: TGTGCCAGCAGCAGGGGTCCCTTGTACACAGATACGCAGTATTTT.

J is TRBJ2-6 and V is TRBV28; D possibly corresponds to TRBD1 (5 bases). The CDR3 covers 13 residues. Trimming shortened V by 5 bases and J by 11 bases, and 13 bases separated the two germline ends. Germline CDR1 reads MDHEN; CDR2 reads SYDVKM. CDR3 amino acids: CASSIDSSHVLTF. The CDR3 DNA follows: TGTGCCAGCAGTATCGACAGTTCGCACGTCCTGACTTTC. The full variable domain, completed using reference TRBV28 and TRBJ2-6, is DVKVTQSSRYLVKRTGEKVFLECVQDMDHENMFWYRQDPGLGLRLIYFSYDVKMKEKGDIPEGYSVSREKKERFSLILESASTNQTSMYLCASSIDSSHVLTFGAGSRLTVL.

Note on this clone: One end of the junction is discordant with germline, which a read error may explain. The V gene is TRBV15, the J gene TRBJ1-5; the match to TRBD1 covers 8 bases. The CDR3 loop spans 16 amino acids. Germline-derived CDR1 and CDR2 are LNHNV and YYDKDF (reference sequence). The CDR3 region is CATGSRDRSFLQPQHF. CDR3 DNA: TGTGCCACCGGCAGCAGGGACAGGTCGTTCCTTCAGCCCCAGCATTTT.

This clone was counted between two and nine times. This rearrangement joins TRBV6-8 to TRBJ1-2; tentatively, D is TRBD1 (5 bases). V shed 10 bases and J shed 5 bases, with 14 bases lying between them. This CDR3 is 12 amino acids long. CDR1 and CDR2 (germline): MNHGY, SAAAGT. CDR3 loop: CATRGTSYGYTF. In DNA, the CDR3 is TGTGCCACGCGGGGGACCTCTTATGGCTACACCTTC.

This sequence joins TRBV5-1 and TRBJ1-4; D perhaps matches TRBD1 (6 bases). The CDR3 totals 15 residues. Germline V gene data show CDR1 as SGHRS and CDR2 as YFSETQ. Trimming left V 3 bases short and J 0 bases short, with 9 bases between. The chain's CDR3 is CASSSSGATNEKLFF. CDR3 DNA: TGCGCCAGCAGCTCGTCAGGGGCAACTAATGAAAAACTGTTTTTT. Complete variable domain (other parts from reference TRBV5-1 and TRBJ1-4): KAGVTQTPRYLIKTRGQQVTLSCSPISGHRSVSWYQQTPGQGLQFLFEYFSETQRNKGNFPGRFSGRQFSNSRSEMNVSTLELGDSALYLCASSSSGATNEKLFFGSGTQLSVL.